The 29 T cell receptor beta chains given below trace back to one sample, sequenced in a study of identical twins. TCRdb reprocessed the 5' RACE reads with MiXCR, giving one entry per CDR3 protein. Of some 690,000 distinct CDR3 sequences listed, approximately 22% are singletons. These records were also assigned to another study, of T cells expressing NK-cell markers.

Material: PBMCs. Receptors were obtained from a woman between 18 and 29 years old in good health.

This clonotype came up a few times. The V and J genes are TRBV9 and TRBJ2-3; possibly TRBD2 for D (6 bases). Germline CDR1 is SGDLS and CDR2 is YYNGEE. V was shortened by 2 bases and J by 0 bases, with 10 bases between the two germline ends. The CDR3 is 15 amino acids. The CDR3: CASSVSGKSTDTQYF. CDR3 DNA sequence: TGTGCCAGCAGCGTTAGCGGTAAAAGCACAGATACGCAGTATTTT. Complete variable domain (other parts from reference TRBV9 and TRBJ2-3): DSGVTQTPKHLITATGQRVTLRCSPRSGDLSVYWYQQSLDQGLQFLIQYYNGEERAKGNILERFSAQQFPDLHSELNLSSLELGDSALYFCASSVSGKSTDTQYFGPGTRLTVL.

This clonotype has only a few counts. This chain joins TRBV9 and TRBJ2-5; D might be TRBD2 (6 bases). The V end was cut by 0 bases, the J end by 5 bases, with 14 bases between. CDR1 SGDLS and CDR2 YYNGEE come from the germline V gene. The CDR3 length is 15 residues. This CDR3 is CASSVAMGLWETQYF. CDR3 sequence (DNA): TGTGCCAGCAGCGTAGCTATGGGACTTTGGGAGACCCAGTACTTC.

This chain joins TRBV25-1 and TRBJ2-1, with 7 bases aligning to TRBD2. CDR3 length: 15 residues. Germline-derived CDR1 and CDR2 are MGHDK and SYGVNS. J lost 7 bases, V lost 3 bases, and 9 bases had no gene match. The CDR3, as DNA: TGTGCCAGCAGTGAGGAGGCGGGGGACGGGAATGAGCAGTTCTTC. Translation: CASSEEAGDGNEQFF.

Ten or more counts support this clonotype. The genes are TRBV7-9 and TRBJ1-4; no clear D. The ends were cut back, 2 bases at V and 6 bases at J, with 4 bases in the middle. The CDR3 sequence is 12 residues long. Germline assignment: CDR1 SEHNR and CDR2 FQNEAQ (reference sequence). The CDR3 protein is CASSLLDEKLFF. For the CDR3, the DNA is TGTGCCAGCAGCTTATTGGATGAAAAACTGTTTTTT.

Only a few counts were recorded for this clonotype. The rearrangement links TRBV5-1 to TRBJ1-1; D unclear. With 3 bases removed from V and 1 base from J, the gap between germline ends came to 13 bases. The CDR3 contains 15 residues. From germline, CDR1 is SGHRS and CDR2 YFSETQ. The CDR3 here is CASSWKSQWNTEAFF. For the CDR3, the DNA is TGCGCCAGCAGCTGGAAGTCACAGTGGAACACTGAAGCTTTCTTT. Combining the CDR3 with reference TRBV5-1 and TRBJ1-1 gives the whole variable domain KAGVTQTPRYLIKTRGQQVTLSCSPISGHRSVSWYQQTPGQGLQFLFEYFSETQRNKGNFPGRFSGRQFSNSRSEMNVSTLELGDSALYLCASSWKSQWNTEAFFGQGTRLTVV.

This chain joins TRBV10-2 and TRBJ2-2; D is possibly TRBD2 (6 bases). V was cut by 7 bases and J by 3 bases, with 12 bases left in between. There are 14 residues in the CDR3. Germline CDR1 is WSHSY and CDR2 is SAAADI. The CDR3 here is CASTTRLDTGELFF. CDR3 in DNA: TGCGCCAGCACAACGCGACTAGACACCGGGGAGCTGTTTTTT.

The chain combines TRBV10-3 with TRBJ2-5; the D gene is possibly TRBD2 (6 bases). CDR3 size: 14 residues. V was pared by 3 bases and J by 5 bases, with 13 bases between. Germline V gene lookup returns CDR1 ENHRY and CDR2 SYGVKD. CDR3 DNA sequence: TGTGCCATCAGTGAAGGAGGGTTACGGGAGACCCAGTACTTC. Translated: CAISEGGLRETQYF.

This clonotype was seen a few times. The chain carries TRBV24-1 and TRBJ1-2; D is uncertain. Germline V gives CDR1 KGHDR, CDR2 SFDVKD. The CDR3 spans 11 residues. The germline V and J ends were trimmed by 5 bases and 9 bases, with 9 bases remaining between them. CDR3 sequence: CATSAEGRYTF. The CDR3 DNA is TGTGCCACCAGTGCAGAGGGCCGCTACACCTTC.

The chain links TRBV5-1 to TRBJ2-1, with TRBD2 matching over 9 bases. Germline loops: CDR1 SGHRS, CDR2 YFSETQ. The CDR3 covers 15 residues. V lost 7 bases to trimming and J lost 9 bases; unmatched junction nucleotides: 14. The CDR3 sequence: CASEPERGEGVEQFF. The CDR3 DNA follows: TGCGCCAGCGAGCCTGAGCGGGGGGAAGGGGTTGAGCAGTTCTTC.

The chain has TRBV9 and TRBJ1-2; 7 bases are shared with TRBD1. With 2 bases clipped from V and 5 bases from J, the junction kept 6 bases outside the gene matches. CDR1 and CDR2 from the germline V gene are SGDLS and YYNGEE. There are 14 residues in the CDR3. For the CDR3, the DNA is TGTGCCAGCAGCGTCCCCGGGACAGAGTATGGCTACACCTTC. The encoded protein is CASSVPGTEYGYTF.

This clonotype was seen a handful of times. The rearrangement uses TRBV3-1 and TRBJ2-4; a weak D match, TRBD1 (6 bases). CDR1 is LGHDT and CDR2 is YNNKEL in the germline V gene (reference sequence). V was clipped by 2 bases and J by 11 bases, with 25 bases between them. CDR3 length: 17 residues. The CDR3 here is CASSQYHPGTSRSFQYF. CDR3 coding DNA: TGTGCCAGCAGCCAATATCATCCTGGGACAAGCCGTTCCTTTCAGTACTTC.

This clonotype was observed a handful of times. V usage is TRBV20-1 and J usage is TRBJ2-1; 9 nucleotides line up with TRBD2. This CDR3 spans 15 amino acids. The ends lost 2 bases at V and 1 base at J; junction bases unmatched: 3. In germline, CDR1 is DFQATT, CDR2 SNEGSKA (reference sequence). CDR3 DNA: TGCAGTGCTAGAATTAGCGGGAGTTCCTACAATGAGCAGTTCTTC. Protein: CSARISGSSYNEQFF.

This clonotype was seen more than once but under ten times. The chain employs TRBV29-1 and TRBJ2-7; no firm D call. The CDR3 totals 12 residues. From germline, CDR1 is SQVTM and CDR2 ANQGSEA. V dropped 0 bases and J dropped 2 bases, with 5 bases sitting between them. CDR3 sequence (DNA): TGCAGCGTTGAAGAAGAAACCTACGAGCAGTACTTC. Protein: CSVEEETYEQYF.

The table lists this clonotype with a few counts. The chain carries TRBV29-1 and TRBJ1-2; a possible D gene is TRBD1 (6 bases). CDR1 and CDR2 (germline): SQVTM, ANQGSEA. V lost 6 bases and J 12 bases, leaving 14 bases between the germline ends. The CDR3 consists of 10 residues. This chain's CDR3 is CSVGGQPNTF. CDR3 DNA sequence: TGCAGCGTCGGCGGACAGCCCAACACCTTC.

The J gene is TRBJ2-7, the V gene TRBV6-1; D gene uncertain. CDR3 size: 13 residues. Trimming took 3 bases from V and 1 from J, leaving 7 bases between them. Germline CDR1 MNHNS, CDR2 SASEGT. The CDR3 here is CASSEDGSYEQYF. In DNA, the CDR3 is TGTGCCAGCAGTGAGGACGGATCCTACGAGCAGTACTTC.

The J gene is TRBJ2-1, the V gene TRBV6-2 or TRBV6-3; 9 positions match TRBD2. The V gene end was trimmed by 4 bases and the J gene end by 8 bases; junction bases not matched to a gene: 12. CDR3 size: 16 residues. Germline CDR1 is MNHEY and CDR2 is SVGEGT. The DNA of the CDR3 is TGTGCCAGCAGTTTGGGACCGGGACTAGCCCTCGATGAGCAGTTCTTC. As protein: CASSLGPGLALDEQFF.

V and J are TRBV2 and TRBJ1-1; D gene uncertain. Germline values: CDR1 SNHLY, CDR2 FYNNEI. The V end was cut by 6 bases, the J end by 1 base, with 15 bases between. This CDR3 spans 15 amino acids. The CDR3 DNA sequence: TGTGCCAGCAGCGATATGGACCCTCCGAACACTGAAGCTTTCTTT. Amino acids: CASSDMDPPNTEAFF.

This clonotype was observed at least ten times. This chain uses TRBV15 with TRBJ2-7; 10 bases map to TRBD2. CDR1 and CDR2 (germline): LNHNV, YYDKDF (reference sequence). The CDR3 consists of 14 residues. Losses at the gene ends were 3 bases for V and 6 bases for J; bases not matched to a gene: 5. Here the CDR3 DNA reads TGTGCCACCAGCAGGCTAGCGGGAGATGTCGAGCAGTACTTC. Encoded protein: CATSRLAGDVEQYF.

The CDR3 sequence is CASSLGGTSGPPEQFF. For the CDR3, the DNA is TGTGCCAGCAGCTTAGGGGGGACTAGCGGGCCTCCCGAGCAGTTCTTC. V is TRBV7-9 and J is TRBJ2-1; 12 nucleotides align to TRBD2. Trimming removed 1 base from V and 10 bases from J; junction bases left unmatched: 8. Germline CDR1 and CDR2: SEHNR and FQNEAQ (reference sequence). The CDR3 length is 16 residues. Full variable domain (remainder filled in from reference TRBV7-9 and TRBJ2-1): DTGVSQNPRHKITKRGQNVTFRCDPISEHNRLYWYRQTLGQGPEFLTYFQNEAQLEKSRLLSDRFSAERPKGSFSTLEIQRTEQGDSAMYLCASSLGGTSGPPEQFFGPGTRLTVL.

The chain joins TRBV4-3 to TRBJ2-1; the match to TRBD2 covers 10 bases. V was pared by 1 base and J by 6 bases, with 3 bases of the junction left unmatched. Germline V gene sequence: CDR1 LGHNA, CDR2 YSLEER. CDR3 length equals 15 residues. For the CDR3, the DNA is TGCGCCAGCAGCCAAGTGGCTAGCGGGAGCAATGAGCAGTTCTTC. Translated: CASSQVASGSNEQFF.

This clonotype was counted between two and nine times. The chain has TRBV5-1 and TRBJ2-7; 10 nucleotides line up with TRBD2. Germline V gene sequence: CDR1 SGHRS, CDR2 YFSETQ. The CDR3 extends over 17 amino acids. The junction had 11 bases not matched to a gene; V was cut back by 4 bases and J by 1 base. CDR3 coding DNA: TGCGCCAGCAGCGCACGTTCTAGCGGGAGCCTATCCTACGAGCAGTACTTC. This translates into CASSARSSGSLSYEQYF.

This clonotype has just a few counts. The chain recombines TRBV6-1 with TRBJ1-6; unclear D gene. V lost 7 bases, J lost 5 bases, and 12 bases lay in between. The CDR3 totals 14 residues. CDR1 and CDR2 (germline): MNHNS, SASEGT. The chain's CDR3 is CASIVGKNNSPLHF. In nucleotides, the CDR3 is TGTGCCAGCATAGTGGGGAAAAATAATTCACCCCTCCACTTT.

The chain is built from TRBV20-1 and TRBJ1-2, with unresolved D. This CDR3 region has 11 residues. The V gene's germline CDR1 is DFQATT and CDR2 SNEGSKA (reference sequence). The V end was cut by 7 bases, the J end by 4 bases, with 10 bases between. The CDR3: CSVSVFYGYTF. CDR3 DNA: TGCAGTGTGTCAGTTTTCTATGGCTACACCTTC.

This clonotype was counted a single time. The chain recombines TRBV7-2 with TRBJ2-7; possibly TRBD2 for D (6 bases). Trimming cost V 5 bases and J 3 bases, with 20 bases left between them. The length of the CDR3 is 16 residues. The V gene's germline CDR1 is SGHTA and CDR2 FQGNSA. The CDR3 sequence is CASSILLGGVGYEQYF. The CDR3 DNA reads as TGTGCCAGCAGCATACTCCTCGGCGGGGTCGGCTACGAGCAGTACTTC. The full variable domain, completed using reference TRBV7-2 and TRBJ2-7, is GAGVSQSPSNKVTEKGKDVELRCDPISGHTALYWYRQSLGQGLEFLIYFQGNSAPDKSGLPSDRFSAERTGGSVSTLTIQRTQQEDSAVYLCASSILLGGVGYEQYFGPGTRLTVT.

This clonotype was observed a handful of times. This chain links TRBV6-1 with TRBJ2-1; 7 nucleotides match TRBD2. The junction had 9 bases not matched to a gene; V was cut back by 10 bases and J by 9 bases. CDR3 size: 12 residues. Germline assignment: CDR1 MNHNS and CDR2 SASEGT. For the CDR3, the DNA is TGTGCCACCCGCGGGAGTCTGCGTGAGCAGTTCTTC. This codes for CATRGSLREQFF.

This clonotype appeared a few times. The chain joins TRBV4-1 to TRBJ2-1, with D hard to call. V lost 0 bases and J 10 bases, leaving 19 bases between the germline ends. Looked up from germline, CDR1 is MGHRA and CDR2 is YSYEKL. The length of the CDR3 is 16 residues. In DNA form, the CDR3 reads TGCGCCAGCAGCCAAGATTCAACATCCAACGGGCGGGAGCAGTTCTTC. It is translated as CASSQDSTSNGREQFF.

This clonotype was seen ten or more times. V is TRBV5-1 and J is TRBJ2-7; 9 bases align to TRBD1. Germline V CDR1 and CDR2: SGHRS, YFSETQ. V shed 3 bases and J 9 bases; nucleotides not matched to a gene: 10. CDR3 length: 14 residues. CDR3 sequence (DNA): TGCGCCAGCAGCTCCGGCGACAGGGGGATCGTGCAGTACTTC. Protein sequence: CASSSGDRGIVQYF.

There are a few counts of this clonotype. This chain connects TRBV20-1 to TRBJ1-1; a possible D gene is TRBD1 (5 bases). Germline assignment: CDR1 DFQATT and CDR2 SNEGSKA (reference sequence). CDR3 length: 13 residues. V lost 6 bases and J lost 1, with 12 bases in between. The CDR3 reads CSAQLQGNTEAFF. The CDR3 DNA is TGCAGTGCACAACTCCAGGGGAACACTGAAGCTTTCTTT.

This clonotype was seen only a few times. The chain is built from TRBV24-1 and TRBJ2-3; 8 bases match TRBD1. CDR1 KGHDR and CDR2 SFDVKD come from the germline V gene. The CDR3 has 15 residues. V was pared by 3 bases and J by 6 bases, with 7 bases of the junction left unmatched. CDR3 amino acids: CATSDRTGSADTQYF. Here the CDR3 DNA reads TGTGCCACCAGTGATCGGACAGGGTCAGCGGATACGCAGTATTTT.